This T cell receptor (beta chain) came from a study of blood T cell repertoires in COVID-19. About the research overall: Researchers got acute and convalescent COVID-19 samples from the United States, Italy and Spain. T cells, B-cell-depleted T cells, or PBMCs supplied cDNA or gDNA.

Trimming pared 5 bases from V and 9 bases from J, leaving 17 bases between. The germline gives CDR1 SNHLY, CDR2 FYNNEI. The CDR3 is made up of 14 amino acids. A Seattle source enrolled patients during active infection and followed them longitudinally. In the original workflow: Reference gene primers were amplified, and this amplification served to estimate nucleated cell counts. The protocol was immunoSEQ multiplex PCR, while the TCRdb copy is restricted to in-frame clones and leaves out a portion. That table is the source of V, J and clone size, and D and trimming were worked out from the DNA. This table holds 270,000 or so clones, around 87% found once.

This chain joins TRBV2 and TRBJ1-5; TRBD1 is a possible D gene (6 bases). Sequencing was performed on peripheral blood. The receptor was derived from a woman between 55 and 75 years old with COVID-19, enrolled during active disease. The CDR3 loop is CASSTDRSRGPQHF. In DNA form, the CDR3 reads TGTGCCAGCAGTACCGACAGGTCAAGGGGGCCCCAGCATTTT.